The 17 T cell receptor beta chains reported below all come from one sample, sequenced in a study of blood T cell repertoires in COVID-19. Sequencing was performed with immunoSEQ multiplex PCR; in TCRdb, only in-frame clones are kept and a portion is missing. The table shows about 340,000 clones, with 91% occurring only once. Input material: peripheral blood. These receptors all stem from a woman aged 18-29 years who had recovered from COVID-19.

This chain connects TRBV30 to TRBJ1-1; D perhaps matches TRBD1 (6 bases). V was cut by 1 base and J by 3 bases, with 18 bases left in between. This CDR3 has 16 amino acids. In germline, CDR1 is GTSNPN, CDR2 SVGIG (reference sequence). The CDR3 spells CAWSEGGAERDTEAFF. CDR3 bases: TGTGCCTGGAGTGAAGGGGGAGCCGAAAGGGACACTGAAGCTTTCTTT.

The chain combines TRBV4-3 with TRBJ1-6, with 7 bases that match TRBD1. CDR1 LGHNA and CDR2 YSLEER come from the germline V gene. This CDR3 comprises 17 residues. After removal of 4 bases from V and 0 bases from J, the junction contained 6 bases not matched to a gene. The CDR3 nucleotides are TGCGCCAGCAGCCCCGGGACAGTCAGCTCCTATAATTCACCCCTCCACTTT. It specifies CASSPGTVSSYNSPLHF.

V and J are TRBV19 and TRBJ1-4; D is unresolved. Germline loops: CDR1 LNHDA, CDR2 SQIVND (reference sequence). Trimming removed 1 base from V and 5 bases from J, with 8 bases in between. This CDR3 spans 14 amino acids. The DNA for the CDR3 is TGTGCCAGTAGTATAGGTCAGGTGAATGAAAAACTGTTTTTT. Protein product: CASSIGQVNEKLFF.

This chain links TRBV7-9 with TRBJ2-2, with 8 bases aligning to TRBD1. With V trimmed by 5 bases and J by 5 bases, 4 bases remained unmatched. Germline V gives CDR1 SEHNR, CDR2 FQNEAQ (reference sequence). The CDR3 contains 14 residues. For the CDR3, the DNA is TGTGCCAGCAGCCCAGGGGGCGCAACCGGGGAGCTGTTTTTT. Its translation is CASSPGGATGELFF.

CDR3 loop: CASSNTGGTQTNTQYF. The CDR3 DNA is TGTGCCAGCAGTAATACAGGGGGCACACAAACAAATACGCAGTATTTT. The rearrangement joins TRBV11-3 to TRBJ2-3; 9 bases agree with TRBD1. Germline trimming cut 6 bases from V and 7 bases from J; bases unmatched to any gene: 14. This CDR3 contains 16 residues. The germline CDR1 and CDR2 sequences are SGHNT and YENEEA.

This chain links TRBV6-5 with TRBJ2-4, with TRBD1 matching over 7 bases. The CDR3 runs to 15 residues. Germline lookup yields CDR1 MNHEY and CDR2 SVGAGI. V was pared by 0 bases and J by 5 bases, with 4 bases of the junction left unmatched. CDR3 amino acids: CASSYSQGRQNIQYF. CDR3 sequence (DNA): TGTGCCAGCAGTTACTCACAGGGGCGACAAAACATTCAGTACTTC.

The chain carries TRBV2 and TRBJ2-1, with 8 nucleotides matching TRBD2. V lost 6 bases, J lost 8 bases, and 12 bases stayed unmatched. The germline V gene has CDR1 SNHLY and CDR2 FYNNEI. The CDR3 has 15 residues. CDR3 loop: CASRAKVAGYDEQFF. The CDR3, as DNA: TGTGCCAGCAGGGCAAAAGTAGCGGGATACGATGAGCAGTTCTTC.

This clone was seen just once. J is TRBJ1-2 and V is TRBV5-4; TRBD1 might be the D (5 bases). Trimming removed 8 bases from V and 5 bases from J, with 10 bases in between. The germline V gene has CDR1 SGHNT and CDR2 YYREEE (reference sequence). The CDR3 is 11 residues long. The CDR3 is CASTGGYGYTF. The CDR3, as DNA: TGTGCCAGTACGGGGGGGTATGGCTACACCTTC.

This rearrangement joins TRBV19 to TRBJ1-4; 9 bases match TRBD1. Germline V gives CDR1 LNHDA, CDR2 SQIVND (reference sequence). This CDR3 spans 14 amino acids. Germline trimming cut 6 bases from V and 2 bases from J; bases unmatched to any gene: 1. The CDR3 DNA follows: TGTGCCAGTAGCGGGACAGGGACTAATGAAAAACTGTTTTTT. Its protein is CASSGTGTNEKLFF.

This clone has only a few counts. V usage is TRBV6-5 and J usage is TRBJ1-5; no firm D call. CDR3 length: 14 residues. Trimming left V 2 bases short and J 5 bases short, with 10 bases between. CDR1 is MNHEY and CDR2 is SVGAGI in the germline V gene. This chain's CDR3 is CASSYRYSDQPQHF. CDR3 nucleotide sequence: TGTGCCAGCAGTTACCGTTATTCGGATCAGCCCCAGCATTTT.

The chain recombines TRBV5-1 with TRBJ1-6, with 8 bases aligning to TRBD1. V dropped 2 bases and J dropped 6; count of bases not matched to a gene: 1. The CDR3 runs 14 residues. Per germline, CDR1 SGHRS and CDR2 YFSETQ. The CDR3 is CASSLDRGNSPLHF. The CDR3 bases are TGCGCCAGCAGCTTAGACAGGGGTAATTCACCCCTCCACTTT. Filled out from reference TRBV5-1 and TRBJ1-6, the complete variable domain reads KAGVTQTPRYLIKTRGQQVTLSCSPISGHRSVSWYQQTPGQGLQFLFEYFSETQRNKGNFPGRFSGRQFSNSRSEMNVSTLELGDSALYLCASSLDRGNSPLHFGNGTRLTVT.

The chain is built from TRBV10-2 and TRBJ2-4; TRBD2 aligns across 12 bases. Germline V CDR1 and CDR2: WSHSY, SAAADI. There are 17 residues in the CDR3. V was pared by 0 bases and J by 8 bases, with 8 bases of the junction left unmatched. DNA of the CDR3: TGCGCCAGCAGTGAGTCGCCTGCTAGCGGGAGGGCTCACATTCAGTACTTC. Its protein is CASSESPASGRAHIQYF.

The genes are TRBV10-3 and TRBJ2-2; 8 nucleotides align to TRBD1. CDR1 is ENHRY, CDR2 SYGVKD, per germline. With V trimmed by 6 bases and J by 1 base, 1 base remained unmatched. The CDR3 is 14 residues long. The CDR3 protein is CAISGQGNTGELFF. The CDR3 DNA follows: TGTGCCATCAGCGGACAGGGGAACACCGGGGAGCTGTTTTTT.

The chain recombines TRBV6-2 or TRBV6-3 with TRBJ2-1, with 10 bases aligning to TRBD2. CDR3 length: 16 amino acids. The germline CDR1 and CDR2 sequences are MNHEY and SVGEGT. Trimming took 4 bases from V and 6 from J; bases not matched to a gene: 9. In DNA, the CDR3 is TGTGCCAGCAGTTTGGGGGGACTAGCGACCTTCAATGAGCAGTTCTTC. Translated: CASSLGGLATFNEQFF.

The chain recombines TRBV7-8 with TRBJ2-7, with no clear D. The CDR3 has 14 residues. The germline V gene encodes CDR1 SGHVS and CDR2 FQNEAQ. Trimming took 1 base from V and 0 from J, leaving 7 bases between them. As DNA, the CDR3 is TGTGCCAGCAGCTTAGATCCCAACTCCTACGAGCAGTACGTC. Protein sequence: CASSLDPNSYEQYV.

The V and J genes are TRBV5-6 and TRBJ1-5; D not resolved. CDR3 length: 13 amino acids. Germline V lookup: CDR1 SGHDT, CDR2 YYEEEE. Trimming left V 0 bases short and J 7 bases short, with 8 bases between. CDR3 sequence reads: CASSLGRFQPQHF. CDR3 nucleotides: TGTGCCAGCAGCTTGGGGAGATTCCAGCCCCAGCATTTT.

This sequence joins TRBV6-5 and TRBJ2-7; TRBD1 is a possible D gene (6 bases). CDR1 and CDR2 from the germline V gene are MNHEY and SVGAGI. This CDR3 has 14 amino acids. With 5 bases removed from V and 9 bases from J, the gap between germline ends came to 20 bases. Written as DNA, the CDR3 is TGTGCCAGCAGTAATCAGGGGAGAACCCAAGGGCAGTACGTC. Its protein product is CASSNQGRTQGQYV.